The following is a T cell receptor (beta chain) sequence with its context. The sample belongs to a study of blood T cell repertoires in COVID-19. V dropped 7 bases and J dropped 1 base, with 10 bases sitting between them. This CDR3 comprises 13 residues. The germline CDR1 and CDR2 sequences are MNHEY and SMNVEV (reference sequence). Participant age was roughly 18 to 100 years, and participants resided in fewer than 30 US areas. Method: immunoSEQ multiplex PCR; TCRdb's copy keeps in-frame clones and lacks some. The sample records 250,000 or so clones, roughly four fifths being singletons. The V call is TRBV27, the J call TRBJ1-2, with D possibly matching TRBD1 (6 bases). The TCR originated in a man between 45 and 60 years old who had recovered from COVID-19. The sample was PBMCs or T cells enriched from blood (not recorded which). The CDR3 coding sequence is TGTGCCAGCAAGGGGGAAGGTAACTATGGCTACACCTTC. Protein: CASKGEGNYGYTF.